Presented here are 21 T cell receptor beta chains from one specimen sequenced in a study of CD8 T cells in Susac syndrome. cDNA came from around 0.5 to 1 ug RNA primed by random hexamers. Each CDR3 protein gets one entry after TCRdb re-called the immunoSEQ multiplex PCR reads with MiXCR. The sample records about 84,000 distinct CDR3 sequences, roughly 96% being singletons. Specimen: CD8+ T cells from PBMCs. All receptors derive from a human donor with Susac syndrome.

The gene calls are TRBV11-2 and TRBJ2-1; D not resolved. The CDR3 runs 12 residues. Trimming removed 5 bases at V and 10 bases at J, with 12 bases between. Germline CDR1 and CDR2: SGHAT and FQNNGV. The CDR3, as DNA: TGTGCCAGCAGCCTCGTTTTAGGCGAGCAGTTCTTC. It translates to CASSLVLGEQFF.

The chain carries TRBV29-1 and TRBJ1-2; D remains unclear. The CDR3 is 16 residues long. The germline gives CDR1 SQVTM, CDR2 ANQGSEA. Trimming stripped 4 bases from V and 7 bases from J, with 25 bases between. CDR3 nucleotides: TGCAGCGTTGTAGGTGGGAAAGGCGCCCAGTCCGCTGGCTACACCTTC. Translation: CSVVGGKGAQSAGYTF. Full variable domain (remainder filled in from reference TRBV29-1 and TRBJ1-2): SAVISQKPSRDICQRGTSLTIQCQVDSQVTMMFWYRQQPGQSLTLIATANQGSEATYESGFVIDKFPISRPNLTFSTLTVSNMSPEDSSIYLCSVVGGKGAQSAGYTFGSGTRLTVV.

The gene calls are TRBV2 and TRBJ2-1, with D perhaps matching TRBD1 (5 bases). CDR3 size: 12 residues. Trimming took off 3 bases at V and 10 bases at J, with 10 bases between the two ends. CDR1 is SNHLY, CDR2 FYNNEI, per germline. CDR3 sequence (DNA): TGTGCCAGCAGTGAGCCGTCAGGGGAGCAGTTCTTC. Protein sequence: CASSEPSGEQFF.

This clonotype was recorded only once. J is TRBJ1-6 and V is TRBV4-3; a possible D gene is TRBD1 (5 bases). Deletions cut 1 base from V and 0 bases from J, with 16 bases between. From germline, CDR1 is LGHNA and CDR2 YSLEER. This CDR3 contains 19 residues. CDR3 nucleotides: TGCGCCAGCAGCCAAGGGGGGGTAACAGGAAACTCCTATAATTCACCCCTCCACTTT. It is translated as CASSQGGVTGNSYNSPLHF.

This sequence joins TRBV4-3 and TRBJ1-2; a weak D match, TRBD1 (5 bases). The CDR3 consists of 13 residues. Per germline, CDR1 LGHNA and CDR2 YSLEER. V lost 3 bases and J 8 bases, leaving 13 bases between the germline ends. CDR3 sequence (DNA): TGCGCCAGCAGCCACCATCCCGAGGGGGGCTACACCTTC. Encoded protein: CASSHHPEGGYTF.

This chain connects TRBV6-5 to TRBJ1-2; no definite D call. The V end lost 8 bases, the J end lost 4 bases, and 20 bases lay between the germline ends. The germline gives CDR1 MNHEY, CDR2 SVGAGI. There are 15 residues in the CDR3. The CDR3 sequence is CASYGRSRSLYGYTF. The CDR3 DNA reads TGTGCCAGCTACGGCAGGTCCCGTTCCCTCTATGGCTACACCTTC.

The genes are TRBV10-3 and TRBJ2-7, with 7 positions matching TRBD2. V gave up 3 bases and J gave up 0 bases; unmatched junction bases: 2. CDR3 size: 14 residues. The V gene's germline CDR1 is ENHRY and CDR2 SYGVKD. In nucleotides, the CDR3 is TGTGCCATCAGTGATCCTAGCGGCTCCTACGAGCAGTACTTC. Translation: CAISDPSGSYEQYF.

V gene TRBV29-1 combines with J gene TRBJ1-1; D ambiguous. CDR1 and CDR2 from the germline V gene are SQVTM and ANQGSEA. This CDR3 has 15 residues. V lost 0 bases to trimming and J lost 2 bases, with 13 bases between them. CDR3 bases: TGCAGCGTTGAAGATCGGTCAGGACTAAACACTGAAGCTTTCTTT. This encodes CSVEDRSGLNTEAFF.

The CDR3 coding sequence is TGTGCCAGCAGTTTATCTTTCGGGGGGACCACTGAAGCTTTCTTT. Translation gives CASSLSFGGTTEAFF. The chain recombines TRBV27 with TRBJ1-1, with D possibly matching TRBD1 (5 bases). The CDR3 spans 15 residues. Trimming left V 0 bases short and J 4 bases short, with 12 bases between. Per the germline V gene, CDR1 is MNHEY and CDR2 is SMNVEV (reference sequence).

CDR3 DNA sequence: TGCAGCGTTGAAGAAAGGAAGGGGGCTCACTATGGCTACACCTTC. This gives the protein CSVEERKGAHYGYTF. V is TRBV29-1 and J is TRBJ1-2, with TRBD1 matching over 7 bases. The CDR3 runs to 15 residues. Germline CDR1 reads SQVTM; CDR2 reads ANQGSEA. Trimming cost V 0 bases and J 3 bases; bases outside gene matches: 7.

The chain joins TRBV3-1 to TRBJ2-7, with TRBD2 as a possible D gene (6 bases). Trimming removed 3 bases at V and 7 bases at J, with 10 bases between. This CDR3 region has 12 residues. Per the germline V gene, CDR1 is LGHDT and CDR2 is YNNKEL (reference sequence). The CDR3 here is CASSQPGGEQYF. In nucleotides, the CDR3 is TGTGCCAGCAGCCAGCCCGGGGGAGAGCAGTACTTC.

The chain joins TRBV6-5 to TRBJ2-7, with D perhaps TRBD1 (8 bases). Germline CDR1 and CDR2: MNHEY and SVGAGI. The CDR3 totals 15 residues. The V gene lost 6 bases and the J gene lost 4 bases, with 19 bases spanning the gap. CDR3 amino acids: CASRRTTGGDYEQYF. The CDR3 DNA follows: TGTGCCAGCAGGCGGACTACAGGGGGGGATTACGAGCAGTACTTC.

This sequence joins TRBV2 and TRBJ1-1; no definite D call. In germline, CDR1 is SNHLY, CDR2 FYNNEI. Trimming took 8 bases from V and 3 from J, leaving 4 bases between them. CDR3 length equals 10 residues. CDR3 in amino acids: CASRYTEAFF. Here the CDR3 DNA reads TGTGCCAGCCGATACACTGAAGCTTTCTTT.

The V call is TRBV7-6, the J call TRBJ2-7; weak D call: TRBD1 (5 bases). V was cut by 0 bases and J by 3 bases, with 9 bases left in between. Looked up from germline, CDR1 is SGHVS and CDR2 is FNYEAQ. The CDR3 sequence is 14 residues long. The CDR3 loop reads CASSLALTGYEQYF. DNA of the CDR3: TGTGCCAGCAGCTTAGCGCTCACAGGCTACGAGCAGTACTTC.

V is TRBV7-8 and J is TRBJ2-7; maybe TRBD2 (5 bases). The germline V gene has CDR1 SGHVS and CDR2 FQNEAQ. V was trimmed by 3 bases and J by 5 bases, leaving 14 bases between them. This CDR3 region has 14 residues. The CDR3 sequence is CASSLTEGIDEQYF. The CDR3 region has the DNA TGTGCCAGCAGCTTGACCGAGGGCATCGACGAGCAGTACTTC.

The chain recombines TRBV7-9 with TRBJ1-6; D is unclear. Germline assignment: CDR1 SEHNR and CDR2 FQNEAQ (reference sequence). V lost 5 bases, J lost 14 bases, and 19 bases lay in between. The CDR3 totals 14 residues. DNA of the CDR3: TGTGCCAGCAGCCCCCCAAAGGTCCCCGGGGCCCTCCACTTT. Residues: CASSPPKVPGALHF.

The genes are TRBV6-5 and TRBJ2-3; D gene unclear. V was cut by 2 bases and J by 6 bases, with 6 bases left in between. Germline V gene lookup returns CDR1 MNHEY and CDR2 SVGAGI. The CDR3 consists of 12 residues. The CDR3 DNA sequence: TGTGCCAGCAGTTACGCATGGGATACGCAGTATTTT. It translates to CASSYAWDTQYF.

The V gene is TRBV12-3 or TRBV12-4, the J gene TRBJ2-7, with 9 bases aligning to TRBD1. V was pared by 6 bases and J by 6 bases, with 6 bases of the junction left unmatched. The CDR3 extends over 13 amino acids. CDR3 nucleotide sequence: TGTGCCAGCAGCCGGGACAGGGAATCCGAGCAGTACTTC. Encoded protein: CASSRDRESEQYF.

This clonotype occurred a few times. The chain links TRBV27 to TRBJ1-5; 7 bases line up with TRBD1. The CDR3 length is 15 residues. Germline V CDR1 and CDR2: MNHEY, SMNVEV (reference sequence). Germline trimming cut 5 bases from V and 3 bases from J; bases unmatched to any gene: 7. The CDR3 coding sequence is TGTGCCAGCAGTACCGGGACAGTGACCAATCAGCCCCAGCATTTT. Translating it yields CASSTGTVTNQPQHF.

The chain uses TRBV30 and TRBJ2-1, with D possibly matching TRBD1 (6 bases). With 0 bases removed from V and 5 bases from J, the gap between germline ends came to 11 bases. This CDR3 comprises 14 residues. Germline loops: CDR1 GTSNPN, CDR2 SVGIG (reference sequence). The CDR3 bases are TGTGCCTGGAGTGTAGGACAGCGTAACAATGAGCAGTTCTTC. It codes for CAWSVGQRNNEQFF.

The chain uses TRBV7-9 and TRBJ1-2; D remains unclear. The CDR3 spans 14 residues. The germline CDR1 and CDR2 sequences are SEHNR and FQNEAQ (reference sequence). The ends were cut back, 5 bases at V and 4 bases at J, with 14 bases in the middle. CDR3 in DNA: TGTGCCAGCAGCCAGGACGGAAATATCTATGGCTACACCTTC. Encoded protein: CASSQDGNIYGYTF.